This entry lists 7 T cell receptor beta chains sequenced from one sample in a study of cytomegalovirus exposure and HLA in healthy donors. This table comes from immunoSEQ multiplex PCR, and its TCRdb copy is limited to in-frame clones, with some not included. This table has over 200,000 clones, around nine tenths appearing once. Specimen: PBMCs. Every receptor here comes from a woman aged 18-29 years in good health and CMV-seronegative.

The CDR3 sequence: CASSLWASGRAREQYF. CDR3 bases: TGTGCCAGCAGCTTGTGGGCTAGCGGGAGGGCTCGGGAGCAGTACTTC. V gene TRBV5-6 combines with J gene TRBJ2-7; 12 positions match TRBD2. V shed 1 base, J shed 7 bases, and the junction held 9 bases outside the gene matches. CDR3 size: 16 residues. CDR1 is SGHDT and CDR2 is YYEEEE in the germline V gene.

The chain recombines TRBV28 with TRBJ1-5; TRBD1 matches 8 bases. The CDR3 runs to 15 residues. The trim removed 6 bases at V and 7 bases at J, leaving 11 bases unmatched. Germline CDR1 and CDR2: MDHEN and SYDVKM. This CDR3 is CASSARTGFHQPQHF. The CDR3 DNA reads as TGTGCCAGCAGCGCCAGGACAGGGTTTCACCAGCCCCAGCATTTT.

The V and J genes are TRBV29-1 and TRBJ2-7; D perhaps matches TRBD1 (6 bases). The CDR3 runs 13 residues. The V and J ends lost 6 bases and 6 bases respectively, with 18 bases between them. Per germline, CDR1 SQVTM and CDR2 ANQGSEA. The CDR3 reads CSVETGLRGEQYF. CDR3 coding DNA: TGCAGCGTGGAGACAGGTCTCCGCGGCGAGCAGTACTTC.

This clone was counted once. This chain links TRBV9 with TRBJ2-5; 7 bases match TRBD1. V trimming: 4 bases; J trimming: 1 base; junction bases outside the gene matches: 10. Germline values: CDR1 SGDLS, CDR2 YYNGEE. This CDR3 is 16 amino acids long. CDR3 protein: CASSPSTGRTQETQYF. The CDR3 coding sequence is TGTGCCAGCAGCCCGTCGACAGGGCGAACCCAAGAGACCCAGTACTTC.

The genes are TRBV27 and TRBJ2-1, with 13 bases identical to TRBD2. The CDR3 sequence is 16 residues long. Trimming took 7 bases from V and 9 from J; bases not matched to a gene: 12. Germline CDR1 reads MNHEY; CDR2 reads SMNVEV (reference sequence). Here the CDR3 DNA reads TGTGCCAGCACTTTTCAACTAGCGGGAGGGCGAGGTGAGCAGTTCTTC. Translation gives CASTFQLAGGRGEQFF.

The chain has TRBV7-2 and TRBJ2-7, with D maybe TRBD2 (6 bases). This CDR3 has 15 residues. The V and J ends lost 2 bases and 0 bases respectively, with 11 bases between them. Germline assignment: CDR1 SGHTA and CDR2 FQGNSA. CDR3 sequence (DNA): TGTGCCAGCAGCTTATGGCGGGACGACTCCTACGAGCAGTACTTC. Encoded protein: CASSLWRDDSYEQYF.

This clone was detected a few times. The rearrangement joins TRBV4-1 to TRBJ2-6, with D possibly being TRBD1 (6 bases). Trimming removed 5 bases at V and 3 bases at J, with 8 bases between. Germline V gene lookup returns CDR1 MGHRA and CDR2 YSYEKL. The CDR3 totals 14 residues. The CDR3: CASSYRDGANVLTF. The CDR3 coding sequence is TGCGCCAGCAGCTACAGGGATGGGGCCAACGTCCTGACTTTC.